These 29 T cell receptor beta chains were sequenced from one sample in a study of blood T cell repertoires in COVID-19. Only in-frame clones appear in the TCRdb table, and some are missing; sequencing was by immunoSEQ multiplex PCR. The table records roughly 190,000 clones, around 82% of them present only once. What was sequenced was peripheral blood. The receptor set was obtained from a man aged 45-60 years with active or convalescent COVID-19.

The rearrangement links TRBV6-2 or TRBV6-3 to TRBJ1-5; D not certain. V was shortened by 2 bases and J by 4 bases, with 15 bases between the two germline ends. The length of the CDR3 is 16 residues. Germline V gene data show CDR1 as MNHEY and CDR2 as SVGEGT. The CDR3 sequence is CASSYEAQPRNQPQHF. The DNA of the CDR3 is TGTGCCAGCAGTTACGAGGCGCAGCCGCGAAATCAGCCCCAGCATTTT.

The V gene is TRBV19, the J gene TRBJ1-2, with no clear D. Trimming pared 5 bases from V and 3 bases from J, leaving 13 bases between. The CDR3 runs 14 residues. Germline CDR1 reads LNHDA; CDR2 reads SQIVND (reference sequence). DNA of the CDR3: TGTGCCAGTAGTTTCTTACCCGAGGACTATGGCTACACCTTC. Its translation: CASSFLPEDYGYTF.

The chain carries TRBV7-9 and TRBJ1-6; 11 nucleotides match TRBD1. Germline V gives CDR1 SEHNR, CDR2 FQNEAQ (reference sequence). V shed 5 bases, J shed 9 bases, and the junction held 6 bases outside the gene matches. This CDR3 is built from 15 residues. The CDR3 loop is CASSPGQGVGSPLHF. The DNA for the CDR3 is TGTGCCAGCAGCCCGGGACAGGGGGTTGGTTCACCCCTCCACTTT.

This clone was seen only a few times. The CDR3 protein is CASSLLRTGELFF. In DNA, the CDR3 is TGTGCCAGCAGCTTATTGCGAACCGGGGAGCTGTTTTTT. The rearrangement uses TRBV7-2 and TRBJ2-2; D is undetermined. Trimming removed 2 bases from V and 5 bases from J, with 6 bases in between. From germline, CDR1 is SGHTA and CDR2 FQGNSA. CDR3 length: 13 amino acids.

V gene TRBV24-1 combines with J gene TRBJ2-7; a possible D gene is TRBD1 (6 bases). Germline assignment: CDR1 KGHDR and CDR2 SFDVKD. The CDR3 loop spans 14 amino acids. Trimming cost V 3 bases and J 3 bases, with 11 bases left between them. The CDR3 protein is CATSDRGDNYEQYF. Here the CDR3 DNA reads TGTGCCACCAGTGATCGAGGGGACAACTACGAGCAGTACTTC.

The genes are TRBV10-1 and TRBJ2-3; tentative D call: TRBD1 (5 bases). V was cut by 4 bases and J by 4 bases, with 12 bases left in between. The CDR3 runs 14 residues. Germline V gene lookup returns CDR1 WNHNN and CDR2 SYGVQD (reference sequence). The CDR3 nucleotides are TGCGCCAGCAGTGTAGGGGTTAGGGCAGATACGCAGTATTTT. Protein: CASSVGVRADTQYF.

CDR3 amino acids: CSARTDLEAFF. The CDR3 DNA reads TGCAGTGCTCGGACAGACTTGGAAGCTTTCTTT. The V call is TRBV20-1, the J call TRBJ1-1, with TRBD1 as a possible D gene (6 bases). V was pared by 5 bases and J by 8 bases, with 12 bases between. The CDR3 has 11 residues. Per the germline V gene, CDR1 is DFQATT and CDR2 is SNEGSKA (reference sequence).

The chain links TRBV28 to TRBJ2-1, with 10 positions matching TRBD1. Per germline, CDR1 MDHEN and CDR2 SYDVKM. The CDR3 is made up of 13 amino acids. Trimming at V came to 8 bases and at J to 6 bases, leaving 4 bases not matched to a gene. The CDR3 DNA is TGTGCCAGCCTCGGGACAGGGGTCAATGAGCAGTTCTTC. It encodes CASLGTGVNEQFF. Complete variable domain (other parts from reference TRBV28 and TRBJ2-1): DVKVTQSSRYLVKRTGEKVFLECVQDMDHENMFWYRQDPGLGLRLIYFSYDVKMKEKGDIPEGYSVSREKKERFSLILESASTNQTSMYLCASLGTGVNEQFFGPGTRLTVL.

This chain uses TRBV5-4 with TRBJ2-7; 7 nucleotides align to TRBD1. V lost 4 bases and J lost 7; bases outside the gene matches: 14. The length of the CDR3 is 15 residues. Germline V lookup: CDR1 SGHNT, CDR2 YYREEE (reference sequence). This CDR3 is CASSHSGTADGEQYF. The CDR3 nucleotides are TGTGCCAGCAGCCATTCCGGGACAGCCGATGGGGAGCAGTACTTC.

The chain recombines TRBV19 with TRBJ2-7; 7 bases agree with TRBD2. The CDR3 has 17 residues. Germline V gene lookup returns CDR1 LNHDA and CDR2 SQIVND (reference sequence). Germline trimming cut 2 bases from V and 5 bases from J; bases unmatched to any gene: 15. CDR3 bases: TGTGCCAGTAGTATAAAAGGGGCGGGAGTTTATCACAACGAGCAGTACTTC. Translated: CASSIKGAGVYHNEQYF. The whole variable domain, filled in from reference TRBV19 and TRBJ2-7, reads DGGITQSPKYLFRKEGQNVTLSCEQNLNHDAMYWYRQDPGQGLRLIYYSQIVNDFQKGDIAEGYSVSREKKESFPLTVTSAQKNPTAFYLCASSIKGAGVYHNEQYFGPGTRLTVT.

V usage is TRBV4-2 and J usage is TRBJ2-1; D remains ambiguous. Between the trimmed V and J ends, which lost 3 bases and 3 bases, there was a span of 6 bases. Germline loops: CDR1 LGHNA, CDR2 YNFKEQ. This CDR3 comprises 13 residues. The CDR3 DNA reads as TGTGCCAGCAGCCAGCACGGCTACAATGAGCAGTTCTTC. Its translation: CASSQHGYNEQFF.

The chain links TRBV28 to TRBJ2-7, with 8 bases aligning to TRBD2. Looked up from germline, CDR1 is MDHEN and CDR2 is SYDVKM. After removal of 1 base from V and 3 bases from J, the junction contained 8 bases not matched to a gene. This CDR3 has 16 residues. For the CDR3, the DNA is TGTGCCAGCAGTTTATCTCTTGGGACTAGTTTCTACGAGCAGTACTTC. Its translation: CASSLSLGTSFYEQYF.

This clone occurred a few times. V usage is TRBV9 and J usage is TRBJ1-5; unclear D gene. V was cut by 0 bases and J by 5 bases, with 12 bases left in between. This CDR3 has 15 amino acids. Germline-derived CDR1 and CDR2 are SGDLS and YYNGEE. The CDR3 loop reads CASSVGGGSHQPQHF. The CDR3 DNA is TGTGCCAGCAGCGTAGGAGGAGGGTCACATCAGCCCCAGCATTTT.

The rearrangement joins TRBV6-5 to TRBJ1-2; no definite D call. CDR1 and CDR2 from the germline V gene are MNHEY and SVGAGI. The V end was cut by 4 bases, the J end by 4 bases, with 10 bases between. The CDR3 runs 13 residues. CDR3 in DNA: TGTGCCAGCAGTTTCGAGCGGAGCTATGGCTACACCTTC. Translation: CASSFERSYGYTF.

The chain employs TRBV19 and TRBJ1-1; weak D call: TRBD1 (6 bases). Germline CDR1 reads LNHDA; CDR2 reads SQIVND (reference sequence). The V and J ends lost 4 bases and 0 bases respectively, with 12 bases between them. This CDR3 contains 15 residues. The CDR3 is CASSTTGTLNTEAFF. In nucleotides, the CDR3 is TGTGCCAGTAGTACTACCGGGACATTGAACACTGAAGCTTTCTTT.

This chain connects TRBV3-1 (or the pseudogene TRBV3-2) to TRBJ2-5; D remains ambiguous. The V gene lost 4 bases and the J gene lost 0 bases, with 9 bases spanning the gap. Germline V lookup: CDR1 LGHDT, CDR2 YNNKEL (reference sequence). The CDR3 runs 14 residues. In nucleotides, the CDR3 is TGTGCCAGCAGCCTCCGCCGGGACCAAGAGACCCAGTACTTC. Its protein product is CASSLRRDQETQYF.

The J gene is TRBJ2-3, the V gene TRBV11-2; 7 bases agree with TRBD1. From germline, CDR1 is SGHAT and CDR2 FQNNGV. The CDR3 spans 14 residues. J was trimmed by 4 bases and V by 5 bases; bases with no gene match: 6. The CDR3 protein is CASSLDRVADTQYF. The CDR3 DNA is TGTGCCAGCAGCCTTGACAGGGTAGCAGATACGCAGTATTTT.

The chain couples TRBV19 to TRBJ1-2; D is ambiguous. The ends were cut back, 9 bases at V and 0 bases at J, with 20 bases in the middle. The germline CDR1 and CDR2 sequences are LNHDA and SQIVND (reference sequence). The CDR3 has 16 residues. CDR3 in amino acids: CASTQFTMNPNYGYTF. CDR3 nucleotide sequence: TGTGCCAGCACCCAGTTTACAATGAATCCTAACTATGGCTACACCTTC.

This chain connects TRBV9 to TRBJ1-2, with TRBD1 matching over 9 bases. After removal of 2 bases from V and 6 bases from J, the junction contained 2 bases not matched to a gene. This CDR3 spans 13 amino acids. Germline loops: CDR1 SGDLS, CDR2 YYNGEE. The CDR3 here is CASSVGTGNGYTF. Here the CDR3 DNA reads TGTGCCAGCAGCGTCGGGACAGGGAATGGCTACACCTTC.

V usage is TRBV5-1 and J usage is TRBJ2-1; TRBD2 agrees at 7 bases. The germline gives CDR1 SGHRS, CDR2 YFSETQ. The V and J ends lost 0 bases and 15 bases, in that order; junction bases with no gene match: 9. The CDR3 loop spans 13 amino acids. CDR3 bases: TGCGCCAGCAGCTTGGCGCCTAGCGGTTTAACGTTCTTC. It yields the protein CASSLAPSGLTFF. The variable domain in full, with the rest retrieved from reference TRBV5-1 and TRBJ2-1, is KAGVTQTPRYLIKTRGQQVTLSCSPISGHRSVSWYQQTPGQGLQFLFEYFSETQRNKGNFPGRFSGRQFSNSRSEMNVSTLELGDSALYLCASSLAPSGLTFFGPGTRLTVL.

The J gene is TRBJ2-7, the V gene TRBV7-6; TRBD2 aligns across 9 bases. CDR3 length: 16 amino acids. Per germline, CDR1 SGHVS and CDR2 FNYEAQ. Trimming removed 0 bases from V and 2 bases from J; junction bases left unmatched: 5. The CDR3 sequence: CASSLASGGPPYEQYF. The CDR3 nucleotides are TGTGCCAGCAGCTTAGCGAGCGGGGGGCCCCCCTACGAGCAGTACTTC.

The chain couples TRBV23-1 to TRBJ2-7, with 9 bases matching TRBD2. TRBV23-1 is annotated as an ORF whose role is uncertain. With 1 base clipped from V and 4 bases from J, the junction kept 29 bases outside the gene matches. This CDR3 has 23 residues. The CDR3 bases are TGCGCCAGCAGTCAATGCCCAATCCCCCCGAACGTACGTTATAGCGGGGGTGTGTACGAGCAGTACTTC. Its protein product is CASSQCPIPPNVRYSGGVYEQYF.

The rearrangement links TRBV7-2 to TRBJ2-1, with 9 bases that match TRBD2. The CDR3 consists of 14 residues. Germline CDR1 reads SGHTA; CDR2 reads FQGNSA. With V trimmed by 5 bases and J by 15 bases, 14 bases remained unmatched. The CDR3 protein is CASSPGISGGSSFF. In nucleotides, the CDR3 is TGTGCCAGCAGCCCCGGTATTAGCGGGGGTTCGTCGTTCTTC.

This clone was recorded a few times. The rearrangement joins TRBV5-1 to TRBJ2-7, with 10 nucleotides matching TRBD2. Germline V gene lookup returns CDR1 SGHRS and CDR2 YFSETQ. The CDR3 is 15 amino acids. Trimming removed 0 bases from V and 4 bases from J; junction bases left unmatched: 4. The CDR3 region is CASSLALAGVYEQYF. The CDR3 DNA is TGCGCCAGCAGCTTGGCTCTAGCGGGAGTATACGAGCAGTACTTC.

The rearrangement links TRBV9 to TRBJ2-3; D is uncertain. There are 17 residues in the CDR3. The germline CDR1 and CDR2 sequences are SGDLS and YYNGEE. V lost 4 bases, J lost 7 bases, and 25 bases lay in between. The CDR3 reads CASSNDPRAGLSNTQYF. In DNA, the CDR3 is TGTGCCAGCAGCAATGACCCCAGAGCAGGCCTCTCTAATACGCAGTATTTT.

CDR3 in amino acids: CASSFPGTGGTSSTDTQYF. DNA for the CDR3: TGCGCCAGCAGCTTCCCCGGGACAGGGGGAACCTCTAGCACAGATACGCAGTATTTT. The chain joins TRBV5-1 to TRBJ2-3; 11 positions agree with TRBD1. The CDR3 loop spans 19 amino acids. The ends lost 2 bases at V and 0 bases at J; junction bases unmatched: 11. Looked up from germline, CDR1 is SGHRS and CDR2 is YFSETQ. Filled out from reference TRBV5-1 and TRBJ2-3, the complete variable domain reads KAGVTQTPRYLIKTRGQQVTLSCSPISGHRSVSWYQQTPGQGLQFLFEYFSETQRNKGNFPGRFSGRQFSNSRSEMNVSTLELGDSALYLCASSFPGTGGTSSTDTQYFGPGTRLTVL.

This clone appeared once. The chain recombines TRBV3-1 (or the pseudogene TRBV3-2) with TRBJ2-7; TRBD1 matches 10 bases. The ends lost 1 base at V and 3 bases at J; junction bases unmatched: 6. Germline lookup yields CDR1 LGHDT and CDR2 YNNKEL (reference sequence). The CDR3 has 16 amino acids. CDR3 nucleotide sequence: TGTGCCAGCAGCCAAGCTAGACAGGGGGCGAGCTACGAGCAGTACTTC. Protein product: CASSQARQGASYEQYF.

The chain employs TRBV4-1 and TRBJ2-6, with 9 bases matching TRBD1. From germline, CDR1 is MGHRA and CDR2 YSYEKL. Trimming cost V 3 bases and J 0 bases; bases outside gene matches: 6. The CDR3 has 18 residues. The CDR3 sequence: CASSQLTGGSSGANVLTF. The CDR3 DNA reads as TGCGCCAGCAGCCAGTTGACAGGGGGGAGCTCTGGGGCCAACGTCCTGACTTTC.

The genes are TRBV5-1 and TRBJ1-2; no definite D call. The CDR3 contains 15 residues. The germline CDR1 and CDR2 sequences are SGHRS and YFSETQ. V was pared by 1 base and J by 8 bases, with 18 bases between. The CDR3 bases are TGCGCCAGCAGCTTGACAGTTTCCCGTATGATCGGCTACACCTTC. This codes for CASSLTVSRMIGYTF. The complete variable domain, with remaining parts taken from reference TRBV5-1 and TRBJ1-2, reads KAGVTQTPRYLIKTRGQQVTLSCSPISGHRSVSWYQQTPGQGLQFLFEYFSETQRNKGNFPGRFSGRQFSNSRSEMNVSTLELGDSALYLCASSLTVSRMIGYTFGSGTRLTVV.